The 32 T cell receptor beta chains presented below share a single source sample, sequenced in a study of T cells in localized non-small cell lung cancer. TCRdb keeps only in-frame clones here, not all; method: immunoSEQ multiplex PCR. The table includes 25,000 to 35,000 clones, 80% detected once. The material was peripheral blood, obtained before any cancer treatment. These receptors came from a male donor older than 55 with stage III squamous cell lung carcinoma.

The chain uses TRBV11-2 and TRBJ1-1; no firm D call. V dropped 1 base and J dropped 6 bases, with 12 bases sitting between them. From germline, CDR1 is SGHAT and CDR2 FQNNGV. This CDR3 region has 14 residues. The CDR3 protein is CASSLVGREAEAFF. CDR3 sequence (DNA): TGTGCCAGCAGCTTAGTTGGTAGGGAAGCTGAAGCTTTCTTT.

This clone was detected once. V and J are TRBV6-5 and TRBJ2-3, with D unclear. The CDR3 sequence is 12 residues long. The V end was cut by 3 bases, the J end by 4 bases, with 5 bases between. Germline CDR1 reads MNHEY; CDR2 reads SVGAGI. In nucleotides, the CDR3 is TGTGCCAGCAGTTATGGCCCAGATACGCAGTATTTT. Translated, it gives CASSYGPDTQYF.

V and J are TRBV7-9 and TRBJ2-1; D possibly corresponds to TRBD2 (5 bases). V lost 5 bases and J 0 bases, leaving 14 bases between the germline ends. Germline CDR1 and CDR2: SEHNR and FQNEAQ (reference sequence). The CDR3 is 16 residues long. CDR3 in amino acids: CASSPLTGSSYNEQFF. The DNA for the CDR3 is TGTGCCAGCAGCCCCTTGACGGGGAGCTCCTACAATGAGCAGTTCTTC.

The CDR3 DNA is TGTGCCAGCAGCCCTCTTGGGGTAAAGGGGACACCGAACACCGGGGAGCTGTTTTTT. Translation gives CASSPLGVKGTPNTGELFF. The gene calls are TRBV7-9 and TRBJ2-2; D may be TRBD1 (6 bases). V was pared by 5 bases and J by 0 bases, with 22 bases between. Per the germline V gene, CDR1 is SEHNR and CDR2 is FQNEAQ (reference sequence). The CDR3 contains 19 residues.

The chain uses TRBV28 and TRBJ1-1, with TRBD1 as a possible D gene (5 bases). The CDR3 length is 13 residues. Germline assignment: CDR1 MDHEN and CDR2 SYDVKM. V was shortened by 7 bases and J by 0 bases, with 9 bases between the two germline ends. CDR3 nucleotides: TGTGCCAGCACCAGACAGTTGAACACTGAAGCTTTCTTT. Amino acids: CASTRQLNTEAFF.

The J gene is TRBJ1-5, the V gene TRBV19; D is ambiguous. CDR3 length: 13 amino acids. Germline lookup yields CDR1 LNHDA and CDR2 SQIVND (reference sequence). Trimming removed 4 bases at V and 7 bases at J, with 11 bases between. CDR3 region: CASSTIVGQPQHF. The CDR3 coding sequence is TGTGCCAGTAGTACTATAGTAGGGCAGCCCCAGCATTTT.

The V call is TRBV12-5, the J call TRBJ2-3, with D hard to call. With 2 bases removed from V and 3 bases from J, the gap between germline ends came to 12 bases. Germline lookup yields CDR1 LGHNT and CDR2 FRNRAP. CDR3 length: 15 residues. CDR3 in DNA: TGTGCTAGTGGTTTGCTAGGAGAGGAAACAGATACGCAGTATTTT. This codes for CASGLLGEETDTQYF.

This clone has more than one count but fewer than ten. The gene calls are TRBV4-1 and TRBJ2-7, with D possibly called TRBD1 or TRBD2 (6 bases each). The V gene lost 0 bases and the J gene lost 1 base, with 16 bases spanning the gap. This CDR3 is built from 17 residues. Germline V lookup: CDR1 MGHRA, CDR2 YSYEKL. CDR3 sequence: CASSQDVIGGLSYEQYF. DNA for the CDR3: TGCGCCAGCAGCCAAGATGTAATCGGGGGCCTGTCCTACGAGCAGTACTTC.

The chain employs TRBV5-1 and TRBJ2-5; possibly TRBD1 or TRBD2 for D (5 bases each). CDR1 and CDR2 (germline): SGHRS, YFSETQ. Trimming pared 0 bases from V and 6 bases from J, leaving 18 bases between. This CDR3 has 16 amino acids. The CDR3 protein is CASSLGGRNVWQTQYF. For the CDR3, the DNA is TGCGCCAGCAGCTTGGGGGGACGGAACGTCTGGCAGACCCAGTACTTC.

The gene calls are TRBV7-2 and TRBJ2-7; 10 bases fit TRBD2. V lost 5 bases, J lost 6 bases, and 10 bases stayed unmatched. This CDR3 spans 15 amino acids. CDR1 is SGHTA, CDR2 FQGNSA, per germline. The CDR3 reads CASSARLAGEGEQYF. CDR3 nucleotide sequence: TGTGCCAGCAGCGCCCGGCTAGCGGGAGAGGGCGAGCAGTACTTC.

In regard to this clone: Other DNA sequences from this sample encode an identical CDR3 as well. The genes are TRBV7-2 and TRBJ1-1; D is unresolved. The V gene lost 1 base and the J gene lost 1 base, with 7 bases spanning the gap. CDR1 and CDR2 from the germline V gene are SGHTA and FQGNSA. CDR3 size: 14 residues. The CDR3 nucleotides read TGTGCCAGCAGCTTAGGACACCAGAACACTGAAGCTTTCTTT. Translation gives CASSLGHQNTEAFF.

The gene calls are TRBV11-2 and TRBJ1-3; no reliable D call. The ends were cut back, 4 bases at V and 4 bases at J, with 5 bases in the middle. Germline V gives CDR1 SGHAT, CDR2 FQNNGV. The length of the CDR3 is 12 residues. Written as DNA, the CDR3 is TGTGCCAGCAGCTCTAGGGGAAACACCATATATTTT. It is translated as CASSSRGNTIYF.

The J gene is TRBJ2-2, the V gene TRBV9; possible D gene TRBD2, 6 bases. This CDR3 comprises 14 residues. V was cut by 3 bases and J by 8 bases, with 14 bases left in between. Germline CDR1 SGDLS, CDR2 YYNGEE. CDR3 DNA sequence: TGTGCCAGCAGCGCACGACTAGGAGCTGGGGAGCTGTTTTTT. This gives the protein CASSARLGAGELFF.

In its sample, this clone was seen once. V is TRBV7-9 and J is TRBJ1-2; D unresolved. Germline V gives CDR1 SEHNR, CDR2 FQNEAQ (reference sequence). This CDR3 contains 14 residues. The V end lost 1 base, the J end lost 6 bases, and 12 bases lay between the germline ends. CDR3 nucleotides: TGTGCCAGCAGCTTAGATCGGCAGAGCGATGGCTACACCTTC. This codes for CASSLDRQSDGYTF.

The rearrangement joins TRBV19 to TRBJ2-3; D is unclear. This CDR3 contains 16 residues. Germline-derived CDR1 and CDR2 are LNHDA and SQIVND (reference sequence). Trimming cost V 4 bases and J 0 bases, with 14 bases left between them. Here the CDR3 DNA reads TGTGCCAGTAGTACCCGGACCGGAGCTAGCACAGATACGCAGTATTTT. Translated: CASSTRTGASTDTQYF.

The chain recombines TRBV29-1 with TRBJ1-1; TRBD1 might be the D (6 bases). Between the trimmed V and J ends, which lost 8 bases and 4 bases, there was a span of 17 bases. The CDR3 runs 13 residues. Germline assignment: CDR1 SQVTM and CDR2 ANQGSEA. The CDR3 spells CSTRGGLTTEAFF. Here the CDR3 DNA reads TGCAGCACCCGCGGGGGGCTTACCACTGAAGCTTTCTTT.

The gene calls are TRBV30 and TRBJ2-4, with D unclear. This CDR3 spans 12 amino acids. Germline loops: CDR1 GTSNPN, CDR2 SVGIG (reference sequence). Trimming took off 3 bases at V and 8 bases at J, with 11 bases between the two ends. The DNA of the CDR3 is TGTGCCTGGAGCGATGGTGGGGACATTCAGTACTTC. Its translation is CAWSDGGDIQYF.

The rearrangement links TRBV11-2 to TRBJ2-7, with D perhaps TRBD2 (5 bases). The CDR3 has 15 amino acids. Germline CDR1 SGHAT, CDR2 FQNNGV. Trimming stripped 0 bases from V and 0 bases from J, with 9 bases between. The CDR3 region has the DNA TGTGCCAGCAGCTTAGAACCGGGGAACTCCTACGAGCAGTACTTC. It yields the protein CASSLEPGNSYEQYF.

The CDR3 is CASSQDGGTANYGYTF. In DNA, the CDR3 is TGCGCCAGCAGCCAAGATGGGGGAACTGCTAACTATGGCTACACCTTC. The V gene is TRBV4-3, the J gene TRBJ1-2, with D possibly being TRBD1 (5 bases). This CDR3 is 16 amino acids long. CDR1 and CDR2 (germline): LGHNA, YSLEER. Trimming shortened V by 0 bases and J by 0 bases, and 11 bases separated the two germline ends.

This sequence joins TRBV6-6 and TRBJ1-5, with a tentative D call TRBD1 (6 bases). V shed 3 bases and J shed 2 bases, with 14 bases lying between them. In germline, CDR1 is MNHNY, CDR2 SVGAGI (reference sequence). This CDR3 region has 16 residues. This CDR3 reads CASSYAGVEGNQPQHF. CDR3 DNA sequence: TGTGCCAGCAGTTATGCAGGGGTTGAAGGCAATCAGCCCCAGCATTTT.

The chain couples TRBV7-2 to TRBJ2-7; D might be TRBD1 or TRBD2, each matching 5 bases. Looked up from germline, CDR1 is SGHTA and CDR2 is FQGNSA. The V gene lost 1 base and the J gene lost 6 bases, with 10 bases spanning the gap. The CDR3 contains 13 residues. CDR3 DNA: TGTGCCAGCAGCTTAGTGGCGAGGGGCGAGCAGTACTTC. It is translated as CASSLVARGEQYF. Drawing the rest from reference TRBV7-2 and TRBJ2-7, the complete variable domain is GAGVSQSPSNKVTEKGKDVELRCDPISGHTALYWYRQSLGQGLEFLIYFQGNSAPDKSGLPSDRFSAERTGGSVSTLTIQRTQQEDSAVYLCASSLVARGEQYFGPGTRLTVT.

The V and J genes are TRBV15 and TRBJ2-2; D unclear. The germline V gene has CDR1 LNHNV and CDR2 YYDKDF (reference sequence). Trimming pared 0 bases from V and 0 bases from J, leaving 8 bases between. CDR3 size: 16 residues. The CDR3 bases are TGTGCCACCAGCAGAGATAGATCCGCGAACACCGGGGAGCTGTTTTTT. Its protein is CATSRDRSANTGELFF.

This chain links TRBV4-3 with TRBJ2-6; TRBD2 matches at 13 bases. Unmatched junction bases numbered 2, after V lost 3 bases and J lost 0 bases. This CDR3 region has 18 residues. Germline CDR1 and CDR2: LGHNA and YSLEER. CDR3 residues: CASSHGLAGVSGANVLTF. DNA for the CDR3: TGCGCCAGCAGCCACGGACTAGCGGGGGTCTCTGGGGCCAACGTCCTGACTTTC.

The CDR3 bases are TGTACAACCAGGGGTCGAATCCAAGAGACCCAGTACTTC. Translating gives CTTRGRIQETQYF. J is TRBJ2-5 and V is TRBV6-1, with a weak D call TRBD1 (6 bases). CDR3 length: 13 residues. Germline V gene lookup returns CDR1 MNHNS and CDR2 SASEGT.

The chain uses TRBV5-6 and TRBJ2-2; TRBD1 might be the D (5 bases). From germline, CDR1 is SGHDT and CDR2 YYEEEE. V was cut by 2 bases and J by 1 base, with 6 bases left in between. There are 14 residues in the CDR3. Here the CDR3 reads CASSFGQNTGELFF. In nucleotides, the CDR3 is TGTGCCAGCAGCTTCGGACAGAACACCGGGGAGCTGTTTTTT. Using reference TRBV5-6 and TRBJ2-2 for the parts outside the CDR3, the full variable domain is DAGVTQSPTHLIKTRGQQVTLRCSPKSGHDTVSWYQQALGQGPQFIFQYYEEEERQRGNFPDRFSGHQFPNYSSELNVNALLLGDSALYLCASSFGQNTGELFFGEGSRLTVL.

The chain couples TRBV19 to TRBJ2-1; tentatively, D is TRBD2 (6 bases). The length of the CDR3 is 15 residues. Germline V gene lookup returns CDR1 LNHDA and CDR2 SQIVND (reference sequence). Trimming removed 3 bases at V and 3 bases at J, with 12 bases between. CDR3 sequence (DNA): TGTGCCAGTAGTATTGCGGGGAAGGGCTACAATGAGCAGTTCTTC. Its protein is CASSIAGKGYNEQFF.

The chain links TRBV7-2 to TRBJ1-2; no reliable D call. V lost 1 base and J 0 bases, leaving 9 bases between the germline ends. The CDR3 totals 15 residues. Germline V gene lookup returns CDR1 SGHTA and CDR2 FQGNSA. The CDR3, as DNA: TGTGCCAGCAGCTTAGTGCAGATTCCTAACTATGGCTACACCTTC. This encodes CASSLVQIPNYGYTF.

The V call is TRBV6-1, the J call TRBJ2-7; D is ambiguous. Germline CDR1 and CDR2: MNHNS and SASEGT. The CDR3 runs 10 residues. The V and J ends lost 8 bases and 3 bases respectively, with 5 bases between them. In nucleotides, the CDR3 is TGTGCCAGCGGAGACTACGAGCAGTACTTC. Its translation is CASGDYEQYF.

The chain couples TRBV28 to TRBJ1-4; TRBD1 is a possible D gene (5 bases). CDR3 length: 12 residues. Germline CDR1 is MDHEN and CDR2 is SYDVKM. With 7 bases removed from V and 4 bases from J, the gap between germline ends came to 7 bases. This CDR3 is CASNRRNEKLFF. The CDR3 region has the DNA TGTGCCAGCAACAGGCGTAATGAAAAACTGTTTTTT.

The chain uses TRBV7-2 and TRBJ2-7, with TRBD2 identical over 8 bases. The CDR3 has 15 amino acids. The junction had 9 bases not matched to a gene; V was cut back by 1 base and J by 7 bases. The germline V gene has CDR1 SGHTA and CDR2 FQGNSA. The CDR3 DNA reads TGTGCCAGCAGCTTAGAGGCGGGAGGAAAGGAAGAGCAGTACTTC. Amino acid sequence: CASSLEAGGKEEQYF.

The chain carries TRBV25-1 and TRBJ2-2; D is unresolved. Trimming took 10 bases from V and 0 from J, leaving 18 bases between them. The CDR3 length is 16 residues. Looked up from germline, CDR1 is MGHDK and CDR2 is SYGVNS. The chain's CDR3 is CATRAPGLPNTGELFF. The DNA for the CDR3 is TGTGCCACCCGAGCCCCCGGCCTACCGAACACCGGGGAGCTGTTTTTT.

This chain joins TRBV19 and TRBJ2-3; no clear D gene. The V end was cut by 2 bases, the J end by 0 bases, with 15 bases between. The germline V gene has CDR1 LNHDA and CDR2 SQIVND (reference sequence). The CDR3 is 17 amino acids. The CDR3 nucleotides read TGTGCCAGTAGTATACTTCTGACTCCCCTCAGCACAGATACGCAGTATTTT. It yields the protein CASSILLTPLSTDTQYF.